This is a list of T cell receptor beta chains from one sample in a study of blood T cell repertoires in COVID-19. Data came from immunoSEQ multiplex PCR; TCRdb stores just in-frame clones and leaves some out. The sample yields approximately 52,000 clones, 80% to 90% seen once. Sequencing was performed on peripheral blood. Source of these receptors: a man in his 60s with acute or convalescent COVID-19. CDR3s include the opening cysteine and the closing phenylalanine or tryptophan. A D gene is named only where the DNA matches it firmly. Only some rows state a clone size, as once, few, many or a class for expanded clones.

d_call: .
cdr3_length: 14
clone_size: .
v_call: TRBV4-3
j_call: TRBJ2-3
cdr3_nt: TGCGCCAGCAGCCAAGGGGGGCCCACAGATACGCAGTATTTT
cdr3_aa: CASSQGGPTDTQYF

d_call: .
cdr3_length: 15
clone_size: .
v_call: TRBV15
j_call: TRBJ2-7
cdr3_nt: TGTGCCACCAGCAGGGAAGGGGAGCGGGCCTACGAGCAGTACTTC
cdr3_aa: CATSREGERAYEQYF

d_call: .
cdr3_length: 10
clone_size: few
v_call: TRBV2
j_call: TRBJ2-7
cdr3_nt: TGTGCCAGCAGGAGGTACGAGCAGTACTTC
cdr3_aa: CASRRYEQYF

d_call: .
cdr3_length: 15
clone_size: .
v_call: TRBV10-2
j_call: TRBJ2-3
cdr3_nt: TGCGCCAGCAGTGAGTCCCCGACTAGCACAGATACGCAGTATTTT
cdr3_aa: CASSESPTSTDTQYF

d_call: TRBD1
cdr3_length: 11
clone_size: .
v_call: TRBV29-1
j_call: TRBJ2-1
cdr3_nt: TGCAGCGCTGACAGGGTCTATGAGCAGTTCTTC
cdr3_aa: CSADRVYEQFF

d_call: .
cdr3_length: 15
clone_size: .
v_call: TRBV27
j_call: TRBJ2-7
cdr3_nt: TGTGCCAGCAGTTTAGACGGGGTCCTTTCCTACGAGCAGTACTTC
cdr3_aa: CASSLDGVLSYEQYF

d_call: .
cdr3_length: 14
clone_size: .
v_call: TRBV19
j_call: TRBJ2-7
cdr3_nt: TGTGCCAGTAGTATCCAGGGGGGTAACTACGAGCAGTACTTC
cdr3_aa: CASSIQGGNYEQYF

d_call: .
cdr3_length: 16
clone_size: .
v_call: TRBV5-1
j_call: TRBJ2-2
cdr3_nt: TGCGCCAGCAGCTTGGGGGCTAGCACAAGATCCGGGGAGCTGTTTTTT
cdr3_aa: CASSLGASTRSGELFF

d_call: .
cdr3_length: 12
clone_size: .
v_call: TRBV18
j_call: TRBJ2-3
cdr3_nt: TGTGCCAGCTCACCCTACACAGATACGCAGTATTTT
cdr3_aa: CASSPYTDTQYF

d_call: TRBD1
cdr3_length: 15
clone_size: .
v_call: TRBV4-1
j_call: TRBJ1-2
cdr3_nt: TGCGCCAGCAGCCTTATAATTGACAGGGAGGTGGGCTACACCTTC
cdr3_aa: CASSLIIDREVGYTF

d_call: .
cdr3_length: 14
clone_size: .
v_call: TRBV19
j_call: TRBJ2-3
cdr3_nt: TGTGCCAGTAGTATGGGCTTCTCCACAGATACGCAGTATTTT
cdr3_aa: CASSMGFSTDTQYF

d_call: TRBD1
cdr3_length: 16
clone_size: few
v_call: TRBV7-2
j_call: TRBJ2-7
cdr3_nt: TGTGCCAGCACCCGACTGCCAGGGGGCGGGTACTACGAGCAGTACTTC
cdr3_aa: CASTRLPGGGYYEQYF

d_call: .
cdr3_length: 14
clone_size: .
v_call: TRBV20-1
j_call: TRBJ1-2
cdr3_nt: TGCAGTGTTAGTCCCCTCCCGGTTAGCTATGGCTACACCTTC
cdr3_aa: CSVSPLPVSYGYTF

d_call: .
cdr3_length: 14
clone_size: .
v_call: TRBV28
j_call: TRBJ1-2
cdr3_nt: TGTGCCAGCAGTTTAAGCGGGGTCAGATATGGCTACACCTTC
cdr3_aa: CASSLSGVRYGYTF

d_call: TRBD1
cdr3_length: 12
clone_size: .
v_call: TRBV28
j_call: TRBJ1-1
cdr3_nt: TGTGCCAGCAGGGGGACAGGGATTCGGGCTTTCTTT
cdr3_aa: CASRGTGIRAFF

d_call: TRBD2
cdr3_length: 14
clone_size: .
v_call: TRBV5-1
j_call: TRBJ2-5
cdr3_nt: TGCGCCAGCAGCCGGGGACTAGTGAGCGAGACCCAGTACTTC
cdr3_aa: CASSRGLVSETQYF

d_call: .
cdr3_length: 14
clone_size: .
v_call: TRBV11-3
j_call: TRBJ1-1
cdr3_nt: TGTGCCAGCAGCTTACAGGGACAGAACACTGAAGCTTTCTTT
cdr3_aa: CASSLQGQNTEAFF

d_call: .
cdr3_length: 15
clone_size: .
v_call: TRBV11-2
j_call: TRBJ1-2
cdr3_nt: TGTGCCAGCAGCTTAGATGAAAGGGCGGGCTATGGCTACACCTTC
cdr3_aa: CASSLDERAGYGYTF

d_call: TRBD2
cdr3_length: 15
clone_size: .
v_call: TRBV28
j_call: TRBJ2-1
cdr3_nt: TGTGCCAGCAGTCTATCAGCGCAAGTATCGGGAGGGAAGTTCTTC
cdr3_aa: CASSLSAQVSGGKFF

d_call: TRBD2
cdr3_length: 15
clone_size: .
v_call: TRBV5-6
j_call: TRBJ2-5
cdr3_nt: TGTGCCAGCAGCCCGACTAGCGGGAATCAAGAGACCCAGTACTTC
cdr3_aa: CASSPTSGNQETQYF

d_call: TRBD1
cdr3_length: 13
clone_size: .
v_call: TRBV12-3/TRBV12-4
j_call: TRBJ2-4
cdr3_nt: TGTGCCAGCAGACAGGGGGCTAAAAACATTCAGTACTTC
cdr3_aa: CASRQGAKNIQYF

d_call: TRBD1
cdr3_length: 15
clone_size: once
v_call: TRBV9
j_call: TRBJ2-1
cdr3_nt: TGTGCCAGCAGCGTAGGACAGGGTGGATACAATGAGCAGTTCTTC
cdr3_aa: CASSVGQGGYNEQFF